This TCR beta chain was captured in a study of blood T cell repertoires in COVID-19 (dated by TCRdb to the early 2020s). For the wider study: Collaborator samples came from the United States, Italy and Spain and covered acute and convalescent phases of COVID-19. The repertoires were released in a freely available public database meant as a resource for research on the immune response to SARS-CoV-2. Where available, HLA class I and class II types were taken from metadata supplied by the sample provider and were not determined by assay-based typing. Samples were obtained from the ongoing ImmuneRACE study (first 160 participants) and from 1,000 to 1,500 subjects provided by 6 global collaborators. The dataset comprised deeply sampled blood TCRbeta repertoires from subjects exposed to, actively infected with, or recovered from COVID-19. Sample metadata almost always included a de-identified subject ID, COVID-19 status, age in years and sex. The prospective study material was composed of cDNA or gDNA derived from T cells, B-cell-depleted T cells, or PBMCs.

Study-wide findings and limitations: How much clinical and demographic metadata was included differed by source and by participant, and the metadata was provided uncurated.

TCRbeta CDR3 regions were amplified from genomic DNA using the immunoSEQ Assay, a bias-controlled multiplex PCR. The paper's data handling went like this. The number of nucleated cells in each sample was estimated from the amplification of reference gene primers within the assay. To quantify the absolute abundance of each unique TCRbeta CDR3 rearrangement, sequence reads were collapsed and filtered. Productive Simpson clonality was computed per sample as the square root of Simpson's diversity index over productive rearrangements. The table comes from immuneACCESS by way of TCRdb, which keeps in-frame sequences with V and J called. Part of the clones is missing from these tables; in studies checked, under half for an unresolved V gene and the rest for unknown reasons. V, J and clone size are those of that table, while D and trimming were read from the DNA. The sample table records a few hundred thousand clones; approximately 85% of these occur just once. Clones ranked in the top ten supply about 1% of the sample.

CDR1 and CDR2 are drawn from the germline V gene (reference sequence): SGHNT, YYREEE. V and J are truncated by 2 bases and 5 bases respectively, leaving an intervening sequence of 17 bases. The CDR3, from cysteine to phenylalanine, totals 15 residues. The entry retains the CDR3 DNA only, 45 bases that are in frame from base 1. At one collaborating source in Seattle, patients were enrolled during active infection and were followed longitudinally through the course of disease. The collaborating institutions used their own protocols to collect whole blood in K2EDTA tubes. Collaborator samples were shipped for TCRbeta analysis as frozen whole blood, isolated PBMCs, or DNA extracted from either sample type. A note on this clone: Its antigen is unknown. The input lacks base qualities; no much larger clone sits a single base away.

This sequence uses TRBV5-4 and TRBJ2-7, and TRBD2 may be the D gene, going by 5 matching bases. The sample comprised peripheral blood. This TCR was sampled from a human donor with COVID-19, enrolled during active disease. The donor label of this sample is uncertain. Here is the DNA: TGTGCCAGCAGCTTCTCCGACTGGATCGGGGACGAGCAGTACTTC. Its product reads: CASSFSDWIGDEQYF.